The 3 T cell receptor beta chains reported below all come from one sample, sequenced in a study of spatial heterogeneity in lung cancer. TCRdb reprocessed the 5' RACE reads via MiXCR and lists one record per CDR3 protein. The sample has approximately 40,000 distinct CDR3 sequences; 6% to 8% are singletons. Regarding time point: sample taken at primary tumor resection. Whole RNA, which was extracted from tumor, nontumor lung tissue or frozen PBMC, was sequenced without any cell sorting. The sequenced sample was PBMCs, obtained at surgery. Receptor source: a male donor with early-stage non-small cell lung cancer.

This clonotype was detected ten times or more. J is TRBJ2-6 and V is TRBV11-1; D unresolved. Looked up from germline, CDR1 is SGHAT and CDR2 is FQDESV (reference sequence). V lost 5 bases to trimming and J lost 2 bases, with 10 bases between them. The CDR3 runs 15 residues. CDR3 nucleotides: TGTGCCAGCAGCACCCTAGGTGCTGGGGCCAACGTCCTGACTTTC. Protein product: CASSTLGAGANVLTF.

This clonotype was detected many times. The CDR3 loop reads CASSLRTGVRNTEAFF. The CDR3 coding sequence is TGCGCCAGCAGCTTGCGGACAGGGGTAAGGAACACTGAAGCTTTCTTT. The V and J genes are TRBV5-1 and TRBJ1-1, with 9 bases lining up with TRBD1. V shed 1 base and J 1 base; nucleotides not matched to a gene: 5. CDR3 size: 16 residues. Germline CDR1 SGHRS, CDR2 YFSETQ. The whole variable domain, filled in from reference TRBV5-1 and TRBJ1-1, reads KAGVTQTPRYLIKTRGQQVTLSCSPISGHRSVSWYQQTPGQGLQFLFEYFSETQRNKGNFPGRFSGRQFSNSRSEMNVSTLELGDSALYLCASSLRTGVRNTEAFFGQGTRLTVV.

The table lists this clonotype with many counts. For the CDR3, the DNA is TGTGCCAGCCGCCAGACCGGGGATCAGCCCCAGCATTTT. Its translation: CASRQTGDQPQHF. The rearrangement joins TRBV6-2 or TRBV6-3 to TRBJ1-5; the D is unclear. V was shortened by 8 bases and J by 5 bases, with 13 bases between the two germline ends. Germline V gene data show CDR1 as MNHEY and CDR2 as SVGEGT. The CDR3 runs to 13 residues.